This T cell receptor (beta chain) was profiled in a study of blood T cell repertoires in COVID-19. Only in-frame clones appear in the TCRdb table, and some are missing; sequencing was by immunoSEQ multiplex PCR. The table includes around 260,000 clones, roughly nine tenths detected once. Sequencing input: peripheral blood. This TCR came from a woman in her thirties with COVID-19, enrolled during active disease.

In nucleotides, the CDR3 is TGTGCCACCAGTGACACTAGCGGGTCGGCTACCCAGTACTTC. Residues: CATSDTSGSATQYF. The V call is TRBV24-1, the J call TRBJ2-5; TRBD2 aligns across 9 bases. This CDR3 is 14 amino acids long. J lost 8 bases, V lost 4 bases, and 7 bases had no gene match. Germline V gene lookup returns CDR1 KGHDR and CDR2 SFDVKD.